The 21 T cell receptor beta chains below all came from one sample that was sequenced in a study of cytomegalovirus exposure and HLA in healthy donors. 60 Vbeta and 13 Jbeta primers were used in PCR. Only in-frame clones appear in the TCRdb table, and some are missing; sequencing was by immunoSEQ multiplex PCR. This sample has over 120,000 clones; about three quarters occur once, and the top ten carry 3.9%. What was sequenced was PBMCs. The receptor set was obtained from a male donor in good health and CMV-seronegative.

CDR3 amino acids: CASRSTSGKYEQYF. The DNA for the CDR3 is TGTGCCAGCAGGTCGACTAGCGGGAAATACGAGCAGTACTTC. V is TRBV2 and J is TRBJ2-7; 11 nucleotides line up with TRBD2. With 6 bases clipped from V and 4 bases from J, the junction kept 5 bases outside the gene matches. This CDR3 region has 14 residues. Germline V gene sequence: CDR1 SNHLY, CDR2 FYNNEI.

V is TRBV9 and J is TRBJ1-6; a possible D gene is TRBD1 (5 bases). The CDR3 has 18 amino acids. V lost 0 bases, J lost 1 base, and 14 bases lay in between. The germline gives CDR1 SGDLS, CDR2 YYNGEE. CDR3 sequence (DNA): TGTGCCAGCAGCGTAGGTTCAGGCCCAGGGTCCTATAATTCACCCCTCCACTTT. Its protein is CASSVGSGPGSYNSPLHF.

CDR3 region: CASSLGTGLAGARETQYF. CDR3 in DNA: TGTGCCAGCAGCTTAGGAACGGGACTAGCGGGGGCCCGAGAGACCCAGTACTTC. The chain has TRBV11-3 and TRBJ2-5, with 14 bases aligning to TRBD2. The germline V gene encodes CDR1 SGHNT and CDR2 YENEEA. There are 18 residues in the CDR3. V lost 1 base and J lost 4; bases outside the gene matches: 8.

Regarding this clone: A read error may produce the germline difference seen at one junction end. The J gene is TRBJ2-1, the V gene TRBV7-9; 13 positions match TRBD2. The CDR3 extends over 17 amino acids. The germline V gene encodes CDR1 SEHNR and CDR2 FQNEAQ (reference sequence). CDR3 sequence reads: CSSSLSGTSGIYNEQFF. In DNA, the CDR3 is TGTTCCAGCAGCCTCTCCGGGACTAGCGGGATATACAATGAGCAGTTCTTC.

The V and J genes are TRBV5-4 and TRBJ2-2; D perhaps matches TRBD2 (5 bases). Germline V gene lookup returns CDR1 SGHNT and CDR2 YYREEE (reference sequence). Trimming removed 4 bases from V and 8 bases from J, with 9 bases in between. The CDR3 totals 12 residues. The CDR3 region has the DNA TGTGCCAGCAGCCTAGCCGAAGGGGAGCTGTTTTTT. Protein product: CASSLAEGELFF.

The chain recombines TRBV5-4 with TRBJ2-5; 8 nucleotides line up with TRBD2. Germline values: CDR1 SGHNT, CDR2 YYREEE (reference sequence). With V trimmed by 4 bases and J by 2 bases, 13 bases remained unmatched. The CDR3 totals 17 residues. The CDR3 nucleotides are TGTGCCAGCAGCGCGGTTACGTCTAGCGGGCCTCAAGAGACCCAGTACTTC. Protein product: CASSAVTSSGPQETQYF.

The rearrangement joins TRBV9 to TRBJ1-4; D perhaps matches TRBD1 (6 bases). From germline, CDR1 is SGDLS and CDR2 YYNGEE. The ends were cut back, 3 bases at V and 2 bases at J, with 17 bases in the middle. This CDR3 spans 17 amino acids. The CDR3 loop is CASSAGGGARTNEKLFF. The CDR3 coding sequence is TGTGCCAGCAGCGCGGGGGGGGGCGCGAGGACTAATGAAAAACTGTTTTTT.

The sample holds a few counts of this clone. V usage is TRBV4-2 and J usage is TRBJ2-5, with 13 bases identical to TRBD2. The length of the CDR3 is 16 residues. CDR1 is LGHNA, CDR2 YNFKEQ, per germline. V lost 1 base, J lost 5 bases, and 4 bases stayed unmatched. The CDR3, as DNA: TGTGCCAGCAGCCAAGGACTAGCGGGAGGAAGGGAGACCCAGTACTTC. This encodes CASSQGLAGGRETQYF.

This chain links TRBV2 with TRBJ2-7, with D perhaps matching TRBD2 (5 bases). The length of the CDR3 is 14 residues. CDR1 SNHLY and CDR2 FYNNEI come from the germline V gene. With 3 bases removed from V and 3 bases from J, the gap between germline ends came to 12 bases. This CDR3 reads CASSDSSVVYEQYF. In DNA, the CDR3 is TGTGCCAGCAGTGATAGTAGCGTTGTCTACGAGCAGTACTTC.

The chain recombines TRBV6-1 with TRBJ1-1; 8 bases align to TRBD1. The CDR3 consists of 14 residues. J gave up 0 bases and V 8 bases, and 5 bases lay outside the gene matches. CDR1 and CDR2 from the germline V gene are MNHNS and SASEGT. The CDR3 is CASRTGILNTEAFF. The CDR3 DNA sequence: TGTGCCAGCCGGACAGGGATTTTGAACACTGAAGCTTTCTTT.

This chain links TRBV6-6 with TRBJ2-5, with D possibly being TRBD1 (6 bases). CDR3 length: 16 residues. The germline CDR1 and CDR2 sequences are MNHNY and SVGAGI (reference sequence). Trimming left V 2 bases short and J 0 bases short, with 13 bases between. The CDR3 sequence is CASSYGRGPYQETQYF. The CDR3 DNA is TGTGCCAGCAGTTACGGCAGGGGCCCTTACCAAGAGACCCAGTACTTC.

This chain joins TRBV6-5 and TRBJ2-5, with a possible D match to TRBD1 (6 bases). V dropped 7 bases and J dropped 3 bases, with 18 bases sitting between them. From germline, CDR1 is MNHEY and CDR2 SVGAGI. The CDR3 has 15 residues. The CDR3 DNA reads as TGTGCCAGCACCCCCTGGGGGCGGAGAGAAGAGACCCAGTACTTC. Its translation: CASTPWGRREETQYF.

The V gene is TRBV5-4, the J gene TRBJ2-6, with 7 bases that match TRBD1. The CDR3 has 15 amino acids. Losses at the gene ends were 4 bases for V and 4 bases for J; bases not matched to a gene: 5. Per germline, CDR1 SGHNT and CDR2 YYREEE (reference sequence). CDR3 nucleotides: TGTGCCAGCAGCCCGACAGGGTCCGGGGCCAACGTCCTGACTTTC. This encodes CASSPTGSGANVLTF.

This clone was picked up one time. The V gene is TRBV5-4, the J gene TRBJ1-2; a possible D gene is TRBD1 (6 bases). Germline-derived CDR1 and CDR2 are SGHNT and YYREEE (reference sequence). Trimming removed 0 bases at V and 7 bases at J, with 13 bases between. The CDR3 has 14 residues. The CDR3 DNA reads TGTGCCAGCAGCTTGGGGCGGGGGCTTAGTGGCTACACCTTC. Protein product: CASSLGRGLSGYTF.

The chain joins TRBV2 to TRBJ1-2; 10 bases match TRBD1. The CDR3 spans 15 residues. The V gene end was trimmed by 9 bases and the J gene end by 0 bases; junction bases not matched to a gene: 7. Germline V gives CDR1 SNHLY, CDR2 FYNNEI. CDR3 region: CASERDRGANYGYTF. DNA of the CDR3: TGTGCCAGTGAGAGGGACAGGGGCGCTAACTATGGCTACACCTTC. Drawing the rest from reference TRBV2 and TRBJ1-2, the complete variable domain is EPEVTQTPSHQVTQMGQEVILRCVPISNHLYFYWYRQILGQKVEFLVSFYNNEISEKSEIFDDQFSVERPDGSNFTLKIRSTKLEDSAMYFCASERDRGANYGYTFGSGTRLTVV.

The V call is TRBV6-5, the J call TRBJ2-5; tentatively, D is TRBD2 (7 bases). Trimming left V 6 bases short and J 5 bases short, with 19 bases between. The CDR3 runs to 15 residues. Germline CDR1 is MNHEY and CDR2 is SVGAGI. The DNA for the CDR3 is TGTGCCAGCAGCCTCATCCGGGGGGCCGGGGAGACCCAGTACTTC. Translating gives CASSLIRGAGETQYF.

The chain employs TRBV5-1 and TRBJ1-1; D gene unclear. The length of the CDR3 is 14 residues. Germline values: CDR1 SGHRS, CDR2 YFSETQ. The V end was cut by 6 bases, the J end by 4 bases, with 16 bases between. CDR3: CASNLGSVGTEAFF. In DNA, the CDR3 is TGCGCCAGCAACCTCGGGTCGGTTGGCACTGAAGCTTTCTTT.

V usage is TRBV4-1 and J usage is TRBJ2-1; 8 bases fit TRBD2. Germline V lookup: CDR1 MGHRA, CDR2 YSYEKL. The CDR3 length is 17 residues. The J segment lost 2 bases and the V segment lost 1 base, leaving 7 bases of the junction unmatched. The CDR3 spells CASSQGGLGTTYNEQFF. The CDR3, as DNA: TGCGCCAGCAGCCAAGGGGGACTAGGGACAACCTACAATGAGCAGTTCTTC.

This clone was seen more than once but under ten times. V usage is TRBV6-1 and J usage is TRBJ1-3; 11 bases line up with TRBD1. Trimming at V came to 6 bases and at J to 4 bases, leaving 5 bases not matched to a gene. The CDR3 totals 15 residues. The germline V gene has CDR1 MNHNS and CDR2 SASEGT. The CDR3 protein is CASSWTGGEGNTIYF. CDR3 DNA: TGTGCCAGCAGCTGGACAGGGGGCGAGGGAAACACCATATATTTT.

This clone appeared a few times. The chain combines TRBV18 with TRBJ2-7; 9 nucleotides align to TRBD1. The junction had 6 bases not matched to a gene; V was cut back by 0 bases and J by 3 bases. The CDR3 runs to 16 residues. The germline V gene encodes CDR1 KGHSH and CDR2 LQKENI. CDR3 DNA: TGTGCCAGCTCACCACCCGCGGACAGGGGATACTACGAGCAGTACTTC. It encodes CASSPPADRGYYEQYF.

CDR3 DNA: TGTGCCATCAGTGAGTCCCCTAGCGGGAGTGGAGAGCAGTACTTC. This translates into CAISESPSGSGEQYF. The chain employs TRBV10-3 and TRBJ2-7; the match to TRBD2 covers 10 bases. Per germline, CDR1 ENHRY and CDR2 SYGVKD. V was clipped by 0 bases and J by 7 bases; unmatched bases: 6. The CDR3 consists of 15 residues.